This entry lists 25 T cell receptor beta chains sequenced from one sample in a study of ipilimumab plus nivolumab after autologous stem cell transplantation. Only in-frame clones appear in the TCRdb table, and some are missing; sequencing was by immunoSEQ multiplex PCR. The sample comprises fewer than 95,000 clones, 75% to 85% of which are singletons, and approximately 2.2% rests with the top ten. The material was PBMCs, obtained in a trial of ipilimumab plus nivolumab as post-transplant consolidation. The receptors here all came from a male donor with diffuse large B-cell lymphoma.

CDR3 DNA: TGTGCCAGTAGAAGACAGGGGGAGGGGCTGCAGCCCCAGCATTTT. Its protein product is CASRRQGEGLQPQHF. This chain uses TRBV19 with TRBJ1-5, with 9 bases lining up with TRBD1. The J segment lost 7 bases and the V segment lost 6 bases, leaving 10 bases of the junction unmatched. Germline V lookup: CDR1 LNHDA, CDR2 SQIVND (reference sequence). This CDR3 contains 15 residues.

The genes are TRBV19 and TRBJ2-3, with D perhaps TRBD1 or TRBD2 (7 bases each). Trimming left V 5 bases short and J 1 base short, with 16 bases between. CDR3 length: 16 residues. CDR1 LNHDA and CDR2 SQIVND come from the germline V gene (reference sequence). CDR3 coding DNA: TGTGCCAGTAGTCCCAGGGGGGGGTTCGGCACAGATACGCAGTATTTT. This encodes CASSPRGGFGTDTQYF.

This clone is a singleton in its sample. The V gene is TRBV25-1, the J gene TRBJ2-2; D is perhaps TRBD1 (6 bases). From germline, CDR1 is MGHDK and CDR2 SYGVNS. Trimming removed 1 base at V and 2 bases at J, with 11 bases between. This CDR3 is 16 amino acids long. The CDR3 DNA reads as TGTGCCAGCAGTGAATTTACGGGGACAAACACCGGGGAGCTGTTTTTT. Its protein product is CASSEFTGTNTGELFF.

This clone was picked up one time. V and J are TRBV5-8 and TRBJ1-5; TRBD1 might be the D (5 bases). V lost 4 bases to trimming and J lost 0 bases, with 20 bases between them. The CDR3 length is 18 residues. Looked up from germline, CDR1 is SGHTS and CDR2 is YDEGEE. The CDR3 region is CASSNHWGGTYSNQPQHF. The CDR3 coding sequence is TGTGCCAGCAGCAACCACTGGGGGGGGACTTATAGCAATCAGCCCCAGCATTTT. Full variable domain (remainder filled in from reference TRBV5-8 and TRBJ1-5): EAGVTQSPTHLIKTRGQQATLRCSPISGHTSVYWYQQALGLGLQFLLWYDEGEERNRGNFPPRFSGRQFPNYSSELNVNALELEDSALYLCASSNHWGGTYSNQPQHFGDGTRLSIL.

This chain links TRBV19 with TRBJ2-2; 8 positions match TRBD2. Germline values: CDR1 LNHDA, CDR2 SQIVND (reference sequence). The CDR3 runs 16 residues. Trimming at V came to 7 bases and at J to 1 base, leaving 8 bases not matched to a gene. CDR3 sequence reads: CASIRSGGQNTGELFF. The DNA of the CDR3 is TGTGCCAGTATCCGAAGCGGGGGTCAGAACACCGGGGAGCTGTTTTTT.

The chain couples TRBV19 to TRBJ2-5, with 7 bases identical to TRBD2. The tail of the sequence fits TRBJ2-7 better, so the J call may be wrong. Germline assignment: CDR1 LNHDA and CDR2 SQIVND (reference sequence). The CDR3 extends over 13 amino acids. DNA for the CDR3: TGTGCCAGTAGTATAGGGACTAGCTACGAGCAGTACTTC. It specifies CASSIGTSYEQYF.

CDR3 loop: CASSRVAGPTYEQYF. CDR3 sequence (DNA): TGCGCCAGCAGCCGAGTAGCGGGGCCGACCTACGAGCAGTACTTC. The chain joins TRBV4-1 to TRBJ2-7, with 8 nucleotides matching TRBD2. Germline CDR1 MGHRA, CDR2 YSYEKL. The CDR3 length is 15 residues. V dropped 4 bases and J dropped 2; count of bases not matched to a gene: 7.

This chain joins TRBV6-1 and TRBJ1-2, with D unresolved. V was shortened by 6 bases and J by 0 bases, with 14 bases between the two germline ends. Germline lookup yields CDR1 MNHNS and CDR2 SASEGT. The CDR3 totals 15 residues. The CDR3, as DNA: TGTGCCAGCAGGGCGCCGATCACATCTAACTATGGCTACACCTTC. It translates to CASRAPITSNYGYTF.

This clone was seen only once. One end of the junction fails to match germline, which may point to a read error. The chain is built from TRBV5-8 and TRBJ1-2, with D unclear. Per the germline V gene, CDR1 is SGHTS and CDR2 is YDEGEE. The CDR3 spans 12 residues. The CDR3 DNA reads TGTGCCAGCAGCTTACGCATTTTAGAGCAGGCCTTC. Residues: CASSLRILEQAF.

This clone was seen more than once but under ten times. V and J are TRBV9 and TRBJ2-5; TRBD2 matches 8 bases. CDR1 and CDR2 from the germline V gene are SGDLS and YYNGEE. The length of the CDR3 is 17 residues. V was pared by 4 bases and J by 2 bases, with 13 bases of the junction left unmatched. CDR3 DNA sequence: TGTGCCAGCAGCCCCACCTCGAGGAAGCGGGGGCAAGAGACCCAGTACTTC. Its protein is CASSPTSRKRGQETQYF.

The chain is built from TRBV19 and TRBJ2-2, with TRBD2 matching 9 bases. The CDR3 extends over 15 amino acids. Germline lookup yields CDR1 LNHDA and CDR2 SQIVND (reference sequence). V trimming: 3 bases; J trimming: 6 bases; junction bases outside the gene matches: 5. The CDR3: CASSIRGGASGELFF. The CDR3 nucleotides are TGTGCCAGTAGTATCCGCGGGGGGGCGTCCGGGGAGCTGTTTTTT.

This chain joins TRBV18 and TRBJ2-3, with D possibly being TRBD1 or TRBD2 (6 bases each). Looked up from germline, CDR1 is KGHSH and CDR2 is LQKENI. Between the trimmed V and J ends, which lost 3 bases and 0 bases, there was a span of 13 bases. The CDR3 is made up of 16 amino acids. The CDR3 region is CASSPRGGGSTDTQYF. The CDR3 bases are TGTGCCAGCTCACCGCGTGGAGGGGGTAGCACAGATACGCAGTATTTT.

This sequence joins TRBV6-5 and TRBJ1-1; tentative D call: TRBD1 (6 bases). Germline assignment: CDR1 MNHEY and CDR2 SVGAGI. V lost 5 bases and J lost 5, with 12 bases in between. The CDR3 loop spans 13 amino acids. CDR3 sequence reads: CASSKPGVTEAFF. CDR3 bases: TGTGCCAGCAGTAAACCAGGGGTAACTGAAGCTTTCTTT.

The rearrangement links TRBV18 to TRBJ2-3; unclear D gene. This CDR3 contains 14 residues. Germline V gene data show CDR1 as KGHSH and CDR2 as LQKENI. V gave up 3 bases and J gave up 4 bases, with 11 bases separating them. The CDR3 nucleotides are TGTGCCAGCTCACCCACATCATCTTCAGATACGCAGTATTTT. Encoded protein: CASSPTSSSDTQYF.

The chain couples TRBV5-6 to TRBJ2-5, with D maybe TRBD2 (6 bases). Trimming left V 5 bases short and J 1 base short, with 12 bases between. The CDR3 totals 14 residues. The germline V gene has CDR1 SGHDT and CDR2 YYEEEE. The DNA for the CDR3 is TGTGCCAGCAGTGTCCGGGGGACCCAAGAGACCCAGTACTTC. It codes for CASSVRGTQETQYF.

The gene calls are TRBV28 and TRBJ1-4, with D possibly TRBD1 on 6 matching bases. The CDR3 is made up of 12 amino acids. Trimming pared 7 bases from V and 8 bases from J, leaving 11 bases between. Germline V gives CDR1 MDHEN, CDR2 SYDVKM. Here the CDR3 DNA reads TGTGCCAGCATGCAGGGGAAAGAAAAACTGTTTTTT. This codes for CASMQGKEKLFF. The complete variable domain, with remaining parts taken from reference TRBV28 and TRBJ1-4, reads DVKVTQSSRYLVKRTGEKVFLECVQDMDHENMFWYRQDPGLGLRLIYFSYDVKMKEKGDIPEGYSVSREKKERFSLILESASTNQTSMYLCASMQGKEKLFFGSGTQLSVL.

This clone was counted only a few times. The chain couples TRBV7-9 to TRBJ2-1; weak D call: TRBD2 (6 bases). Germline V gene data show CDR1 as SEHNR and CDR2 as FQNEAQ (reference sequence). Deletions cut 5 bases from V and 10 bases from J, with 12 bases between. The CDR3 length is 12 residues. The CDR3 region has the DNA TGTGCCAGCAGCCCCGGGACTCCAGAGCAGTTCTTC. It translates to CASSPGTPEQFF.

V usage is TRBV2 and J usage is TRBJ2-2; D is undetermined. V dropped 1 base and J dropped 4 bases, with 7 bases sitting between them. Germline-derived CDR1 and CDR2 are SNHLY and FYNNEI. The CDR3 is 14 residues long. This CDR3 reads CASSEVRVTGELFF. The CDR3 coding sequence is TGTGCCAGCAGTGAAGTTCGGGTCACCGGGGAGCTGTTTTTT.

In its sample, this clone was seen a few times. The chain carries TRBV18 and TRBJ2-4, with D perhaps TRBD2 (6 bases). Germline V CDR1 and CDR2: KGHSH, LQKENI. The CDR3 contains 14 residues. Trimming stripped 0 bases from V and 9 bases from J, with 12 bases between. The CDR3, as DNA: TGTGCCAGCTCACCACCGGAGGGATCGAGCATTCAGTACTTC. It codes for CASSPPEGSSIQYF. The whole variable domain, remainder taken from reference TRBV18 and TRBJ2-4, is NAGVMQNPRHLVRRRGQEARLRCSPMKGHSHVYWYRQLPEEGLKFMVYLQKENIIDESGMPKERFSAEFPKEGPSILRIQQVVRGDSAAYFCASSPPEGSSIQYFGAGTRLSVL.

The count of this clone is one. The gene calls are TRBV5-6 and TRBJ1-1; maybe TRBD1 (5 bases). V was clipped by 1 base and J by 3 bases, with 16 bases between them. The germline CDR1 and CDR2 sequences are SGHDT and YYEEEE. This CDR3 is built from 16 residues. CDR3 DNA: TGTGCCAGCAGCTTGTTTGGGACGGGGGGATACACTGAAGCTTTCTTT. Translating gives CASSLFGTGGYTEAFF.

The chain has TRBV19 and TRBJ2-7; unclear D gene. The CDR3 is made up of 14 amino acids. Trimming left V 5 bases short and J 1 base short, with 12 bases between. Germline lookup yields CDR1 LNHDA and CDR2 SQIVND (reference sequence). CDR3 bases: TGTGCCAGTAGTCAAAACTCGCAATCCTACGAGCAGTACTTC. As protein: CASSQNSQSYEQYF.

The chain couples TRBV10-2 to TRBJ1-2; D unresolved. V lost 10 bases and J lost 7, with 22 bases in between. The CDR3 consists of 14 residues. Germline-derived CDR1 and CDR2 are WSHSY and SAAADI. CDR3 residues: CATRWEQRSFGYTF. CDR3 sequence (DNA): TGCGCCACCCGGTGGGAACAGAGGTCTTTTGGCTACACCTTC.

The CDR3 DNA sequence: TGTGCCAGCAGCTTACCCTCTTCGAACATTCAGTACTTC. The encoded protein is CASSLPSSNIQYF. The rearrangement joins TRBV7-2 to TRBJ2-4; D not certain. From germline, CDR1 is SGHTA and CDR2 FQGNSA. V lost 2 bases and J 7 bases, leaving 9 bases between the germline ends. This CDR3 region has 13 residues.

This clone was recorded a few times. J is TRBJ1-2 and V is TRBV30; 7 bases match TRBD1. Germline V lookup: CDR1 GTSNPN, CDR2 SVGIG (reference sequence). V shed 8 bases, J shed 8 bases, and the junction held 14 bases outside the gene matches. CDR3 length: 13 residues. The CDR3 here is CAGSRDSRGGYTF. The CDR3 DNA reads TGTGCCGGTAGCCGGGACAGCCGAGGGGGCTACACCTTC.

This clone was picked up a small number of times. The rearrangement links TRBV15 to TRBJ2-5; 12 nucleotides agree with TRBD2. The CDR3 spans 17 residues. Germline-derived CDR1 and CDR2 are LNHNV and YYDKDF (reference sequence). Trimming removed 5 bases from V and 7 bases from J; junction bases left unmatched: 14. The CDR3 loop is CATSSQGTSGSPWTQYF. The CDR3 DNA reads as TGTGCCACCAGCTCACAAGGGACTAGCGGGTCCCCATGGACCCAGTACTTC.